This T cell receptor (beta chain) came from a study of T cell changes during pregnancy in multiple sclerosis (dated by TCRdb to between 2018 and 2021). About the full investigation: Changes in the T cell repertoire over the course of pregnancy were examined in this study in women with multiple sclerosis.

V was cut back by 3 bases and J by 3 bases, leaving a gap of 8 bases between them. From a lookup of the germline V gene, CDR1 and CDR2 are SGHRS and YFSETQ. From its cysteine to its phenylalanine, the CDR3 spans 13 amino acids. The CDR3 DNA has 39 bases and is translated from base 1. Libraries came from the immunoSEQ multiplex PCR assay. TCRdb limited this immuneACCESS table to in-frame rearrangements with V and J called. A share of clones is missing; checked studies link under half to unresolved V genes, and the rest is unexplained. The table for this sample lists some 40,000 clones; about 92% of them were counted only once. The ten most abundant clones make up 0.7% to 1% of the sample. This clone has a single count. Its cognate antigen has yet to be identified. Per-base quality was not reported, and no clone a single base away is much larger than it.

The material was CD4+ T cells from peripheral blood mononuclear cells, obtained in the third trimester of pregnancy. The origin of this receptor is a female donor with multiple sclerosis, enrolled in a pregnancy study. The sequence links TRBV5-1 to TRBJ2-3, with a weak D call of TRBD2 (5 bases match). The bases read TGCGCCAGCAGCTCGGACTCTACAGATACGCAGTATTTT. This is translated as CASSSDSTDTQYF.